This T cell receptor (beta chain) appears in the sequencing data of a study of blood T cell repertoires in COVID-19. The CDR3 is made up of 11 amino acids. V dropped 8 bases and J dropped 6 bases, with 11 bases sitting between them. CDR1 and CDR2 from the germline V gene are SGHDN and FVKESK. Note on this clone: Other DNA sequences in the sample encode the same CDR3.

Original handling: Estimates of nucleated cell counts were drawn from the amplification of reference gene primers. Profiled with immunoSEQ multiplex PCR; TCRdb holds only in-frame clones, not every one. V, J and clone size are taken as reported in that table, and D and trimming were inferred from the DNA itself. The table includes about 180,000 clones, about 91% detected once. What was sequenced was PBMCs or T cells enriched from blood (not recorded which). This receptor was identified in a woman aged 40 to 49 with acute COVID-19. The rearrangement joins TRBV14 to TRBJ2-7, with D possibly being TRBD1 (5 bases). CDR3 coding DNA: TGTGCCAGCTCCCAGGGCACCGAGCAGTACTTC. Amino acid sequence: CASSQGTEQYF.